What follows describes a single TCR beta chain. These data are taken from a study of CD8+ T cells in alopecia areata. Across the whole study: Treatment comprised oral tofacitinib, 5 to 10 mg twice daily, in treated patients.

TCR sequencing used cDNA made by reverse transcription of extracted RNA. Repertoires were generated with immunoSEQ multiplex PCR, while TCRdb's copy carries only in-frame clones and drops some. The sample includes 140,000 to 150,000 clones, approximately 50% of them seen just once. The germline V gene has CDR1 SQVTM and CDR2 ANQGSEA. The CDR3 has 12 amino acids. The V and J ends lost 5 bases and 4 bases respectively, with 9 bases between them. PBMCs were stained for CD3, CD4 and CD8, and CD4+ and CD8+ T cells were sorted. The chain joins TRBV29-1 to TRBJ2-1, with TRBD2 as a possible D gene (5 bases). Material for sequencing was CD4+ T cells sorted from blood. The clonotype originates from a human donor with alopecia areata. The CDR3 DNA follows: TGCAGCGTTAGCGGAGATTACAATGAGCAGTTCTTC. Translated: CSVSGDYNEQFF.